The rows below give T cell receptor beta chains drawn from one sample of a study of shared T cell receptors in the human thymus. Data came from immunoSEQ multiplex PCR; TCRdb stores just in-frame clones and leaves some out. This table holds about 660,000 clones, about 90% found once. The same specimen was also included in a second study, on human thymus T cells.

Material for sequencing was thymocytes. Source of these receptors: a boy younger than two with a congenital heart defect. The CDR3 runs from the conserved cysteine through the conserved F or W. Fields, in order: V gene, J gene, CDR3 protein.

>TRBV18|TRBJ2-1
CASSPRTGDNEQFF
>TRBV7-2|TRBJ2-1
CASSLLAGLGSHEQFF
>TRBV2|TRBJ2-7
CASIGGKGYEQYF
>TRBV30|TRBJ2-7
CAWNAAGTAYEQYF
>TRBV5-8|TRBJ2-7
CASSWAGHEQYF
>TRBV5-1|TRBJ2-7
CASSSLTDYEQYF
>TRBV28|TRBJ2-7
CASSHSGTGPYEQYF
>TRBV10-1|TRBJ2-2
CASRADTGELFF
>TRBV14|TRBJ1-1
CASSHVSKPTEAFF
>TRBV7-9|TRBJ1-1
CASSSRGITEAFF
>TRBV18|TRBJ1-3
CASSPLERIGNSGNTIYF
>TRBV27|TRBJ1-1
CASRGDSQEAFF
>TRBV27|TRBJ1-4
CASSPRQTQQPPTNEKLFF
>TRBV28|TRBJ1-2
CASSSRDRGYGYTF
>TRBV14|TRBJ2-1
CASSQVVRGEQFF
>TRBV7-2|TRBJ2-7
CASSQLGYEQYF
>TRBV7-9|TRBJ2-2
CASSSKGTSGRANTGELFF
>TRBV4-3|TRBJ2-7
CASSQLLITSRDEQYF
>TRBV6-1|TRBJ1-2
CASGQGGGYTF
>TRBV5-6|TRBJ2-1
CASSLGGGPNNEQFF
>TRBV7-8|TRBJ1-5
CASSPQDRGGQPQHF
>TRBV5-1|TRBJ2-1
CASKLAGDRDNEQFF
>TRBV15|TRBJ2-7
CATSREDQDRVIHEQYF
>TRBV7-9|TRBJ1-2
CASSFGGGGVYGYTF
>TRBV6-5|TRBJ1-4
CASSYQGTGDNEKLFF
>TRBV28|TRBJ2-7
CASSLTSGTYEQYF
>TRBV5-6|TRBJ2-5
CASSLFLETQYF
>TRBV5-1|TRBJ2-2
CASSLGLAGLHTGELFF
>TRBV19|TRBJ1-5
CASSIRDSNNQPQHF
>TRBV10-3|TRBJ2-1
CAISGPGTGGEDEQFF
>TRBV9|TRBJ2-3
CASSGHEADTQYF
>TRBV4-3|TRBJ2-3
CASSQETSGRSPTDTQYF
>TRBV9|TRBJ1-2
CASYGRNSYGYTF
>TRBV28|TRBJ2-7
CASSFPTSGVASYEQYF
>TRBV15|TRBJ1-1
CATSRVAGNTEAFF
>TRBV7-9|TRBJ2-1
CASKSDSDNEQFF
>TRBV5-1|NA
CASSLGQGNEQYF
>TRBV5-1|TRBJ1-6
CASSTNESSYNSPLHF
>TRBV6-4|TRBJ1-3
CASSDSSLGGSGNTIYF
>TRBV4-1|TRBJ1-1
CASSHDRGNTEAFF
>TRBV4-3|TRBJ2-3
CASSRDSGRPDTQYF
>TRBV4-1|TRBJ1-2
CASSHQIPGEGYTF
>TRBV30|TRBJ1-6
CAWTLRSVTHNSPLHF
>TRBV4-3|TRBJ2-1
CASSLREYNEQFF
>TRBV6-1|TRBJ2-7
CASSEDGTGLRLRAYEQYF
>TRBV10-3|TRBJ2-4
CAISETGQVKAWENIQYF